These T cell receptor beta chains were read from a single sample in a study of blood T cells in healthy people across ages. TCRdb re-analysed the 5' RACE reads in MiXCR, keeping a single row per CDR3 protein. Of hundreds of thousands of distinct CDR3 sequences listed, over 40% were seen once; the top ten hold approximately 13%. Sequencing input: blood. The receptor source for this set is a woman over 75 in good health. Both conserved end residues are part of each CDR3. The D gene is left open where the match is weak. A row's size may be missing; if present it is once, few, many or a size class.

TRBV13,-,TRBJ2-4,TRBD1,CASSPGQGAKEAKNIQYF,TGTGCCAGCAGCCCCGGACAGGGGGCAAAAGAGGCCAAAAACATTCAGTACTTC
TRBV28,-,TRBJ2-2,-,CASSLWRELFF,TGTGCCAGCAGTTTATGGAGGGAGCTGTTTTTT
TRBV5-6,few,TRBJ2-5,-,CASSVVGGQETQYF,TGTGCCAGCAGCGTAGTTGGAGGACAAGAGACCCAGTACTTC
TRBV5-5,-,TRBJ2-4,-,CASSLGQSQGEQYF,TGTGCCAGCAGCTTGGGGCAATCTCAAGGGGAGCAGTACTTC
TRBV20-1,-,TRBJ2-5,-,CSAPDVAKGETQYF,TGCAGTGCTCCCGACGTGGCTAAGGGGGAGACCCAGTACTTC
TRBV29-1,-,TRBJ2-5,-,CSVGGSSVETQYF,TGCAGCGTCGGTGGGTCGTCGGTGGAGACCCAGTACTTC
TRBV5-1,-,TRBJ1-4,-,CASSHPNEKLFF,TGCGCCAGCAGCCATCCCAATGAAAAACTGTTTTTT
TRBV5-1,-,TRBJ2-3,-,CASSLAGLQLTDTQYF,TGCGCCAGCAGCTTGGCCGGACTCCAGCTAACAGATACGCAGTATTTT
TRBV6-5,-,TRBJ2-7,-,CASSYSAENEQYF,TGTGCCAGCAGTTACTCGGCTGAAAATGAGCAGTACTTC
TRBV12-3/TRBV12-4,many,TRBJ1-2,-,CASSLGQPYGYTF,TGTGCCAGCAGTTTAGGACAGCCCTATGGCTACACCTTC